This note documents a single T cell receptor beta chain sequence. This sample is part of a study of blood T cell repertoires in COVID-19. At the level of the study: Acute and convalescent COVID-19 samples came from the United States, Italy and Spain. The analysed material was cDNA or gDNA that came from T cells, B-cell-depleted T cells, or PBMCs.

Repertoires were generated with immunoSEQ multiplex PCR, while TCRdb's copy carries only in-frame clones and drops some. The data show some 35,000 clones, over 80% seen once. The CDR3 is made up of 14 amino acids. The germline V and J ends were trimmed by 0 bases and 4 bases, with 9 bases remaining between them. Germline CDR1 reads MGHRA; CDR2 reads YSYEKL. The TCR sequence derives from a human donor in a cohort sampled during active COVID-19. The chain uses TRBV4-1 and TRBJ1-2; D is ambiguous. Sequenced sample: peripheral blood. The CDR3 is CASSQEEGGYGYTF. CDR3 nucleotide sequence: TGCGCCAGCAGCCAAGAGGAGGGAGGCTATGGCTACACCTTC.